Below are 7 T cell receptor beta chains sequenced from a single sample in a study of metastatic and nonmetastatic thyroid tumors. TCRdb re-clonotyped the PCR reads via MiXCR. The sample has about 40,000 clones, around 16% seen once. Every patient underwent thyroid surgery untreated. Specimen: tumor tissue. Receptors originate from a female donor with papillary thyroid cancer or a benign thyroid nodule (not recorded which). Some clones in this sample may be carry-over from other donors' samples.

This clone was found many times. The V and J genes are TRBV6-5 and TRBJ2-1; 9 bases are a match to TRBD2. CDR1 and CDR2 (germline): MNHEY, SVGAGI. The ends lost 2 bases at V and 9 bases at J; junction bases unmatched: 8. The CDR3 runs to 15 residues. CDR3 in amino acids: CASSYGLAGIGEQFF. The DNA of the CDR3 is TGTGCCAGCAGTTACGGGCTAGCGGGAATAGGTGAGCAGTTCTTC.

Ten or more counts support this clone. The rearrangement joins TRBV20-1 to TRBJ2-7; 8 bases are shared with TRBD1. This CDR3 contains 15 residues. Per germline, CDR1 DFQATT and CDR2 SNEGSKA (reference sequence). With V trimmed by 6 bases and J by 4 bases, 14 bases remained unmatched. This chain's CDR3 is CSAEFPGQAIYEQYF. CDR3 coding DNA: TGCAGTGCCGAGTTCCCGGGACAGGCAATTTACGAGCAGTACTTC.

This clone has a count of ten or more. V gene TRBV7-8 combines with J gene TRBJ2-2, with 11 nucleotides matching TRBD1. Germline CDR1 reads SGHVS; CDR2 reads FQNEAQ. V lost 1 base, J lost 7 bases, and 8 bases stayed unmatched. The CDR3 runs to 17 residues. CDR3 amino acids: CASSLDWTGGVSGELFF. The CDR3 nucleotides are TGTGCCAGCAGCTTAGATTGGACAGGGGGCGTAAGCGGGGAGCTGTTTTTT.

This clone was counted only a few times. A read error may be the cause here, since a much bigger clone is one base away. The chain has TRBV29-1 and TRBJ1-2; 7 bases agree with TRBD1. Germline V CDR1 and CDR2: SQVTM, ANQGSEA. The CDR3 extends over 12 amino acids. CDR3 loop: CRATDRDYGYTF. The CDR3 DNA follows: TGCAGGGCTACTGACAGGGATTATGGCTACACCTTC.

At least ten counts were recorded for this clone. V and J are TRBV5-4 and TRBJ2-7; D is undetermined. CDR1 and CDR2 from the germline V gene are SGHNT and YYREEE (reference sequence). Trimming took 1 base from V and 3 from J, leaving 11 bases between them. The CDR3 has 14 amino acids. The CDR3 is CASSLSQESYEQYF. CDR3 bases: TGTGCCAGCAGCTTGTCCCAGGAGAGCTACGAGCAGTACTTC.

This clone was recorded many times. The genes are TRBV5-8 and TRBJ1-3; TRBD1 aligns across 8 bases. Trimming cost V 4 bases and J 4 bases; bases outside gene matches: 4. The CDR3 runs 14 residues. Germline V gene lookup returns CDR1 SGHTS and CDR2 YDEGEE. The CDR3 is CASSRTGGGNTIYF. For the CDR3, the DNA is TGTGCCAGCAGCCGTACAGGGGGAGGAAACACCATATATTTT.

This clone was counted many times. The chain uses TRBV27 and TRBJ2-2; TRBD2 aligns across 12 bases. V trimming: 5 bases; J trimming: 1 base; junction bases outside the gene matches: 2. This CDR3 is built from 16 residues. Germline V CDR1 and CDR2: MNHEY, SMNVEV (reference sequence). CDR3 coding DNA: TGTGCCAGCAGTGGACTAGCGGGAAGGAACACCGGGGAGCTGTTTTTT. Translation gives CASSGLAGRNTGELFF.